Below are 19 T cell receptor beta chains sequenced from a single sample in a study of cytotoxic CD8 clonotypes in ibrutinib-treated CLL. The assay was immunoSEQ multiplex PCR, and TCRdb's table has in-frame clones only and misses some. This sample yields a few hundred thousand clones, of which about 64% are seen a single time; about 6.7% belongs to the top ten. Material: PBMCs, obtained after 36 months of ibrutinib treatment. These TCRs come from a human donor with chronic lymphocytic leukemia.

The chain links TRBV28 to TRBJ1-5; no firm D call. This CDR3 region has 12 residues. Trimming removed 5 bases at V and 6 bases at J, with 8 bases between. Germline CDR1 is MDHEN and CDR2 is SYDVKM. This chain's CDR3 is CASSATSQPQHF. CDR3 nucleotide sequence: TGTGCCAGCAGTGCCACTAGTCAGCCCCAGCATTTT.

The V gene is TRBV19, the J gene TRBJ2-7; D might be TRBD2 (5 bases). Germline CDR1 is LNHDA and CDR2 is SQIVND (reference sequence). V was clipped by 9 bases and J by 4 bases, with 10 bases between them. The CDR3 extends over 11 amino acids. The CDR3 region is CASLDLYEQYF. Written as DNA, the CDR3 is TGTGCCAGCCTGGACTTATACGAGCAGTACTTC. Supplemented by reference TRBV19 and TRBJ2-7, the full variable domain reads DGGITQSPKYLFRKEGQNVTLSCEQNLNHDAMYWYRQDPGQGLRLIYYSQIVNDFQKGDIAEGYSVSREKKESFPLTVTSAQKNPTAFYLCASLDLYEQYFGPGTRLTVT.

The gene calls are TRBV7-6 and TRBJ2-5; D remains unclear. With 5 bases removed from V and 1 base from J, the gap between germline ends came to 14 bases. From germline, CDR1 is SGHVS and CDR2 FNYEAQ. CDR3 length equals 15 residues. Here the CDR3 DNA reads TGTGCCAGCAGCGCCAAACTACCCCGCCAAGAGACCCAGTACTTC. Translated, it gives CASSAKLPRQETQYF. Supplemented by reference TRBV7-6 and TRBJ2-5, the full variable domain reads GAGVSQSPRYKVTKRGQDVALRCDPISGHVSLYWYRQALGQGPEFLTYFNYEAQQDKSGLPNDRFSAERPEGSISTLTIQRTEQRDSAMYRCASSAKLPRQETQYFGPGTRLLVL.

The chain carries TRBV5-1 and TRBJ2-7; 9 bases match TRBD1. V was clipped by 4 bases and J by 4 bases; unmatched bases: 6. Germline V gene lookup returns CDR1 SGHRS and CDR2 YFSETQ. CDR3 length equals 14 residues. The CDR3: CASSGRQGGYEQYF. The CDR3 nucleotides read TGCGCCAGCAGCGGACGACAGGGGGGTTACGAGCAGTACTTC.

The chain is built from TRBV27 and TRBJ2-3; 8 bases line up with TRBD2. The CDR3 is 16 residues long. Germline-derived CDR1 and CDR2 are MNHEY and SMNVEV (reference sequence). V shed 3 bases and J 2 bases; nucleotides not matched to a gene: 7. The CDR3 spells CASSLERTSFTDTQYF. CDR3 bases: TGTGCCAGCAGTTTGGAACGGACTAGCTTCACAGATACGCAGTATTTT.

This clone is a singleton in its sample. V gene TRBV9 combines with J gene TRBJ1-5; the D gene is possibly TRBD1 (6 bases). Germline loops: CDR1 SGDLS, CDR2 YYNGEE. This CDR3 contains 16 residues. The V gene lost 4 bases and the J gene lost 4 bases, with 18 bases spanning the gap. The CDR3 sequence: CASSFQRGASNQPQHF. The CDR3 region has the DNA TGTGCCAGCAGCTTCCAACGGGGGGCGAGTAATCAGCCCCAGCATTTT. Variable domain in full (rest from reference TRBV9 and TRBJ1-5): DSGVTQTPKHLITATGQRVTLRCSPRSGDLSVYWYQQSLDQGLQFLIQYYNGEERAKGNILERFSAQQFPDLHSELNLSSLELGDSALYFCASSFQRGASNQPQHFGDGTRLSIL.

This clone was observed a handful of times. V gene TRBV6-6 combines with J gene TRBJ2-7, with 7 bases matching TRBD2. Germline loops: CDR1 MNHNY, CDR2 SVGAGI (reference sequence). V trimming: 4 bases; J trimming: 3 bases; junction bases outside the gene matches: 12. The CDR3 runs 16 residues. The CDR3 sequence: CASSWGAGLSLYEQYF. DNA of the CDR3: TGTGCCAGCAGTTGGGGAGCGGGACTGAGCCTCTACGAGCAGTACTTC.

The V gene is TRBV28, the J gene TRBJ2-1, with D uncertain. The germline gives CDR1 MDHEN, CDR2 SYDVKM. The V and J ends lost 4 bases and 6 bases respectively, with 4 bases between them. This CDR3 comprises 11 residues. The CDR3 here is CASSSSNEQFF. CDR3 coding DNA: TGTGCCAGCAGTTCATCCAATGAGCAGTTCTTC.

The rearrangement uses TRBV4-1 and TRBJ2-1, with D possibly being TRBD2 (6 bases). Trimming took off 4 bases at V and 6 bases at J, with 13 bases between the two ends. The CDR3 length is 14 residues. The germline V gene encodes CDR1 MGHRA and CDR2 YSYEKL. The CDR3 DNA is TGCGCCAGCAGCCCCACCAGCGGGCTCAATGAGCAGTTCTTC. The encoded protein is CASSPTSGLNEQFF.

The chain is built from TRBV4-1 and TRBJ2-5; D uncertain. The CDR3 runs to 16 residues. Germline loops: CDR1 MGHRA, CDR2 YSYEKL. V lost 0 bases to trimming and J lost 4 bases, with 15 bases between them. In DNA form, the CDR3 reads TGCGCCAGCAGCCAAGATTTCGACGGGCCTATAGAGACCCAGTACTTC. It translates to CASSQDFDGPIETQYF.

This clone has just a few counts. Additional DNA sequences in this sample encode the identical CDR3. The chain has TRBV5-1 and TRBJ2-5; D call uncertain. There are 12 residues in the CDR3. V lost 0 bases to trimming and J lost 2 bases, with 2 bases between them. Germline assignment: CDR1 SGHRS and CDR2 YFSETQ. CDR3 in DNA: TGCGCCAGCAGCTTGGGTCAAGAGACCCAGTACTTC. It yields the protein CASSLGQETQYF.

The chain links TRBV10-2 to TRBJ1-6; D call uncertain. Between the trimmed V and J ends, which lost 8 bases and 4 bases, there was a span of 9 bases. The CDR3 loop spans 13 amino acids. From germline, CDR1 is WSHSY and CDR2 SAAADI. In DNA, the CDR3 is TGCGCCAGCGCGACGGGGTATAATTCACCCCTCCACTTT. Protein product: CASATGYNSPLHF.

The gene calls are TRBV6-5 and TRBJ2-2; no clear D gene. Germline V gives CDR1 MNHEY, CDR2 SVGAGI. The CDR3 sequence is 15 residues long. Deletions cut 6 bases from V and 1 base from J, with 12 bases between. The CDR3, as DNA: TGTGCCAGCAGAAACCGGGTCCTGAACACCGGGGAGCTGTTTTTT. This translates into CASRNRVLNTGELFF.

Turning to this clone: This CDR3 is also generated by other DNA sequences in the sample. This rearrangement joins TRBV29-1 to TRBJ2-7; tentatively, D is TRBD2 (6 bases). The CDR3 is made up of 13 amino acids. V gave up 1 base and J gave up 4 bases, with 11 bases separating them. CDR1 SQVTM and CDR2 ANQGSEA come from the germline V gene. The DNA for the CDR3 is TGCAGCGTTGAAGGCGGGACGCCGTACGAGCAGTACTTC. Translation gives CSVEGGTPYEQYF.

The chain carries TRBV2 and TRBJ1-5; D perhaps matches TRBD1 (5 bases). The germline V gene encodes CDR1 SNHLY and CDR2 FYNNEI. The CDR3 contains 16 residues. The V end was cut by 2 bases, the J end by 5 bases, with 16 bases between. The CDR3 nucleotides read TGTGCCAGCAGTGAATTTGGGGGTTGGGGATATCAGCCCCAGCATTTT. Its translation: CASSEFGGWGYQPQHF.

The count of this clone is one. The chain combines TRBV5-4 with TRBJ2-5; 8 positions match TRBD1. Germline loops: CDR1 SGHNT, CDR2 YYREEE (reference sequence). The J segment lost 2 bases and the V segment lost 5 bases, leaving 8 bases of the junction unmatched. There are 15 residues in the CDR3. The CDR3 loop reads CASSLWGTGQETQYF. DNA of the CDR3: TGTGCCAGCAGTTTATGGGGGACAGGACAAGAGACCCAGTACTTC.

The rearrangement links TRBV20-1 to TRBJ2-3; D remains unclear. The CDR3 is made up of 11 amino acids. V lost 8 bases to trimming and J lost 1 base, with 7 bases between them. Germline loops: CDR1 DFQATT, CDR2 SNEGSKA (reference sequence). The CDR3 coding sequence is TGCAGTCCCCTTGGCACAGATACGCAGTATTTT. This gives the protein CSPLGTDTQYF.

This rearrangement joins TRBV9 to TRBJ1-2; 7 bases are shared with TRBD1. The CDR3 length is 15 residues. The V and J ends lost 0 bases and 8 bases, in that order; junction bases with no gene match: 10. Germline V gives CDR1 SGDLS, CDR2 YYNGEE. This CDR3 reads CASSVEWTGNDGYTF. The CDR3 coding sequence is TGTGCCAGCAGCGTAGAGTGGACAGGTAACGACGGCTACACCTTC.

CDR3 sequence reads: CASSLVGSVDTQYF. The CDR3 nucleotides read TGTGCCAGCAGCTTAGTGGGCAGTGTCGATACGCAGTATTTT. The chain links TRBV7-2 to TRBJ2-3, with D uncertain. This CDR3 has 14 amino acids. The V gene lost 1 base and the J gene lost 6 bases, with 11 bases spanning the gap. Germline loops: CDR1 SGHTA, CDR2 FQGNSA.